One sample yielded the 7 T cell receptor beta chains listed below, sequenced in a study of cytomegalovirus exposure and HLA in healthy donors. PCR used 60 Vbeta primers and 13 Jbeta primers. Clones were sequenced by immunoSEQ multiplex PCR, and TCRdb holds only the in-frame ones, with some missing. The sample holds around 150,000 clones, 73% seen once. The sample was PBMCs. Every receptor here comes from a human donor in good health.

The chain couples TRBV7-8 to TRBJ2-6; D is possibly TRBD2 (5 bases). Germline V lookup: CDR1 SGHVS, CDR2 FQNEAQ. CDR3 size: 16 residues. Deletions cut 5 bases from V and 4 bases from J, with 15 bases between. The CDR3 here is CASSLLPPGGANVLTF. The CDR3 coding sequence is TGTGCCAGCAGCCTCCTCCCTCCGGGAGGGGCCAACGTCCTGACTTTC. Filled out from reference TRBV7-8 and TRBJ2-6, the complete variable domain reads GAGVSQSPRYKVAKRGQDVALRCDPISGHVSLFWYQQALGQGPEFLTYFQNEAQLDKSGLPSDRFFAERPEGSVSTLKIQRTQQEDSAVYLCASSLLPPGGANVLTFGAGSRLTVL.

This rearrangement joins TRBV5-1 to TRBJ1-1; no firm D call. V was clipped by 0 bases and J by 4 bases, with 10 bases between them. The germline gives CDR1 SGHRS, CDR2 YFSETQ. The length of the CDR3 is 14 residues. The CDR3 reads CASSLEALSTEAFF. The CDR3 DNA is TGCGCCAGCAGCTTGGAAGCCTTATCCACTGAAGCTTTCTTT.

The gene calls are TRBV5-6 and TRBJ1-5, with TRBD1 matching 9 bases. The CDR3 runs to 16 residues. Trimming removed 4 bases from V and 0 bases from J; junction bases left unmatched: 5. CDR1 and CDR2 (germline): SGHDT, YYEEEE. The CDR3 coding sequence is TGTGCCAGCAGCCCGAGGACAGGGGCTAGCAATCAGCCCCAGCATTTT. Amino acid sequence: CASSPRTGASNQPQHF.

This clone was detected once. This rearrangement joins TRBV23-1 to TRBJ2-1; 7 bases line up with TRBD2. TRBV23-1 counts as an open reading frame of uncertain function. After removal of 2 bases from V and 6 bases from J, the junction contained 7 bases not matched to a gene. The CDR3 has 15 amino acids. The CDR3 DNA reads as TGCGCCAGCAGTCAAGAGACTAGCCCCCTCAATGAGCAGTTCTTC. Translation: CASSQETSPLNEQFF.

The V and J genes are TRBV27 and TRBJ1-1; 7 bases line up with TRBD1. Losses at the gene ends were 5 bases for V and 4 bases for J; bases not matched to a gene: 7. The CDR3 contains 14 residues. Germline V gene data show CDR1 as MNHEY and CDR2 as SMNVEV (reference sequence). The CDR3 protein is CASSKYRGSTEAFF. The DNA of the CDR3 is TGTGCCAGCAGTAAATACAGGGGAAGCACTGAAGCTTTCTTT.

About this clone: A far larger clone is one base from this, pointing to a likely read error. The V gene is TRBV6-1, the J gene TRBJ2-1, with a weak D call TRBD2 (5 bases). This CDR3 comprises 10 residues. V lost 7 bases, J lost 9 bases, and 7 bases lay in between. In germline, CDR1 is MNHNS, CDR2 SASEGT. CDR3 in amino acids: CASTGFEQFF. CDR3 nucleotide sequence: TGTGCCAGCACGGGGTTTGAGCAGTTCTTC.

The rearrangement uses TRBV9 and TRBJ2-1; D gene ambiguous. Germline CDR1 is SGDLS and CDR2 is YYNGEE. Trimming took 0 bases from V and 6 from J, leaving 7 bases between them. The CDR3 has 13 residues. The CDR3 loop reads CASSVGTPNEQFF. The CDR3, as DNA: TGTGCCAGCAGCGTAGGAACTCCCAATGAGCAGTTCTTC.